The clone carrying this T cell receptor (beta chain) has only one observation. Its antigen is not identified. At the DNA level, this CDR3 is encoded by other sequences in the same sample as well. V shed 0 bases and J shed 11 bases, with 16 bases lying between them. Germline V gene data show CDR1 as MGHRA and CDR2 as YSYEKL. CDR3 length: 14 amino acids. A multiplex PCR was run with 60 Vbeta primers and 13 Jbeta primers. Data came from immunoSEQ multiplex PCR; TCRdb stores just in-frame clones and leaves some out. The sample shows 100,000 to 150,000 clones, over 70% of them seen only once. These data come from a study of cytomegalovirus exposure and HLA in healthy donors. Each donor's status was that of a healthy bone marrow donor. Study findings and constraints: Generally TCR sequences proved uncommon, though certain public TCRs appeared in numerous donors.

Sequences were obtained from PBMCs. The receptor comes from a woman younger than 35 in good health and CMV-seronegative. The J gene is TRBJ1-2, the V gene TRBV4-1; possible D gene TRBD1, 5 bases. For the CDR3, the DNA is TGCGCCAGCAGCCAAGAAACAGGCCTCAGTGGTTACACCTTC. Amino acid sequence: CASSQETGLSGYTF.